This T cell receptor beta chain was recorded in a study of T cell clonotyping in hematopoietic cell transplantation. The study's findings and limits: Higher Inverse Simpson Index values in graft donor and pretransplant recipient predicted broader posttransplant TCR diversity. Cells were unsorted, so CD4 and CD8 contributions were not separated.

Using immunoSEQ multiplex PCR, the repertoire was profiled, and TCRdb retains in-frame clones only, with some absent. Of approximately 5,900 clones listed, roughly 88% are singletons. Germline V lookup: CDR1 MGHRA, CDR2 YSYEKL. The CDR3 runs 16 residues. V was shortened by 4 bases and J by 5 bases, with 15 bases between the two germline ends. Points on this clone: Antigen unknown.

Recipient blood drawn about 28 days pretransplant and days 30, 100, 180 after. The V gene is TRBV4-1, the J gene TRBJ1-6; no firm D call. The TCR was taken from a female patient aged 50-59 years who had an allogeneic stem cell transplant from a related donor, so the T cells may come from the graft donor. Some clones in this sample may be carry-over from other donors' samples. Sequencing used peripheral blood mononuclear cells, obtained 100 days after allogeneic stem cell transplant. The CDR3 coding sequence is TGCGCCAGCAGCCCGCGAGGAGGAGCCAATAATTCACCCCTCCACTTT. This gives the protein CASSPRGGANNSPLHF.